Reported below is one TCR beta chain. The sample comes from a study of blood T cell repertoires in COVID-19. On the study more broadly: T cells, B-cell-depleted T cells, or PBMCs provided the cDNA or gDNA that served as material.

Clones were read by immunoSEQ multiplex PCR, and TCRdb kept only the in-frame ones, dropping some. Here the sample spans approximately 62,000 clones, 85% to 90% being singletons. The source is a human donor with active COVID-19. The donor label of this sample is uncertain. The sample taken for sequencing was peripheral blood.

The CDR3 sequence is CASSLPGTGSNEQFF. CDR3 sequence (DNA): TGTGCCAGTAGTCTCCCTGGGACAGGGTCAAATGAGCAGTTCTTC. The chain joins TRBV19 to TRBJ2-1, with TRBD1 matching 9 bases. The CDR3 contains 15 residues. V shed 5 bases and J 7 bases; nucleotides not matched to a gene: 9. Germline lookup yields CDR1 LNHDA and CDR2 SQIVND (reference sequence).